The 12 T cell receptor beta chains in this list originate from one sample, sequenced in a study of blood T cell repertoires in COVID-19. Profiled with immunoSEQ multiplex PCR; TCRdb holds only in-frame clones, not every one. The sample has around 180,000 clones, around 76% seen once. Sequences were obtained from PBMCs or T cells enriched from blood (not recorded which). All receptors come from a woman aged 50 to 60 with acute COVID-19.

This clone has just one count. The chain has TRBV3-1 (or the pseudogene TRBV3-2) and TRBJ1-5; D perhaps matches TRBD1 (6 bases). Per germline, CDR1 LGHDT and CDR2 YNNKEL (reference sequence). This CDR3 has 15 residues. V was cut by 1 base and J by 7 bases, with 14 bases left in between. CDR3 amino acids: CASSQGGTGRQPQHF. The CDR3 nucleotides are TGTGCCAGCAGCCAAGGCGGAACAGGGCGACAGCCCCAGCATTTT.

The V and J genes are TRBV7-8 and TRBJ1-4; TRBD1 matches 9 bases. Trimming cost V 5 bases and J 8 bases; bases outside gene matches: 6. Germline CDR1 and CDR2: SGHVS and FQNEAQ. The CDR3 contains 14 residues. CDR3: CASSMDRGREKLFF. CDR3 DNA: TGTGCCAGCAGCATGGACAGGGGAAGAGAAAAACTGTTTTTT.

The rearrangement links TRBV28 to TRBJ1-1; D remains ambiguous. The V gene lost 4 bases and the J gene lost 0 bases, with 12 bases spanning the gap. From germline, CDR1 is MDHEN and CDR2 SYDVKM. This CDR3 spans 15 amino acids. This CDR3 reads CASSSGGPMNTEAFF. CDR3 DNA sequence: TGTGCCAGCAGTTCGGGTGGCCCGATGAACACTGAAGCTTTCTTT.

CDR3 DNA: TGTGCCAGCAGCTCAACCGGGAATTTAGCCAAAAACATTCAGTACTTC. As protein: CASSSTGNLAKNIQYF. The chain combines TRBV7-2 with TRBJ2-4; perhaps TRBD2 as D (5 bases). The germline V gene has CDR1 SGHTA and CDR2 FQGNSA. Trimming took off 4 bases at V and 0 bases at J, with 13 bases between the two ends. The CDR3 sequence is 16 residues long.

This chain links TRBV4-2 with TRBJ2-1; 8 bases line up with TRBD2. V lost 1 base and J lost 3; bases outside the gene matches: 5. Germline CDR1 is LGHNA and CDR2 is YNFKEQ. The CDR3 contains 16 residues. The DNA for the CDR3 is TGTGCCAGCAGCCAAGTCATAAGCGGGGGCTACAATGAGCAGTTCTTC. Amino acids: CASSQVISGGYNEQFF.

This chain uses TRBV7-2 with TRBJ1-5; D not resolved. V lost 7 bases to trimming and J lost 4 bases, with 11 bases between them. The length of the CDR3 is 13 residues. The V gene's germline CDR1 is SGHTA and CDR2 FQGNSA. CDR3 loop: CASTLQVNQPQHF. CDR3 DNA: TGTGCCAGCACACTCCAGGTGAATCAGCCCCAGCATTTT.

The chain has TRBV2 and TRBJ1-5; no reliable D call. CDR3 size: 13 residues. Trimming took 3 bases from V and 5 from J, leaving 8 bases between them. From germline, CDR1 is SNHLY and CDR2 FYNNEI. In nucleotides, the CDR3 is TGTGCCAGCAGTGAGGGCCAATATCAGCCCCAGCATTTT. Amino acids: CASSEGQYQPQHF.

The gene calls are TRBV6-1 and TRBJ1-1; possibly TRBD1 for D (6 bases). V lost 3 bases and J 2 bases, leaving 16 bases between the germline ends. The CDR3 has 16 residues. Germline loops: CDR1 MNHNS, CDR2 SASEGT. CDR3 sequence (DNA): TGTGCCAGCAGTGACCGACGTCGGGGGGCTAACACTGAAGCTTTCTTT. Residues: CASSDRRRGANTEAFF.

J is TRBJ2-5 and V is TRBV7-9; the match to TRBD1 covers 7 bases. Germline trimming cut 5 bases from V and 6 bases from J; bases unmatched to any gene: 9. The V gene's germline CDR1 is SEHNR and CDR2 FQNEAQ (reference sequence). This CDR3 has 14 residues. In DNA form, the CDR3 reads TGTGCCAGCAGCACCGTAGGGGGCGCAAAGACCCAGTACTTC. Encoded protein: CASSTVGGAKTQYF.

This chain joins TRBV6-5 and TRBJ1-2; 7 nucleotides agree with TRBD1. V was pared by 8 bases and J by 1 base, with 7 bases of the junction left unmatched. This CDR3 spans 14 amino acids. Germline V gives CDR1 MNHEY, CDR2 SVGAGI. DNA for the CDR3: TGTGCCAGCGGGGCAGGGGGGAATAACTATGGCTACACCTTC. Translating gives CASGAGGNNYGYTF.

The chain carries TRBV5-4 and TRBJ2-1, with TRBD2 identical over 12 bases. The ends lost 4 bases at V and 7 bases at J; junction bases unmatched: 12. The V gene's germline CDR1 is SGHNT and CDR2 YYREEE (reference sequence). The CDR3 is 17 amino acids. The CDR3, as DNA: TGTGCCAGCAGCCCAGCCCCACTAGCGGGGGGATGGAATGAGCAGTTCTTC. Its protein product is CASSPAPLAGGWNEQFF.

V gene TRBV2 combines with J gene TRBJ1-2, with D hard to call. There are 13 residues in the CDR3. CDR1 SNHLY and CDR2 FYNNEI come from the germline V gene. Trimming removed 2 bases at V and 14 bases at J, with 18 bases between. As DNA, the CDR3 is TGTGCCAGCAGTGAAAGGGCAGGACTCAGAGAGACCTTC. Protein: CASSERAGLRETF.